A selection of T cell receptor beta chains follows, all from one sample in a study of CXCR3-negative and CXCR3-positive naive CD8 T cells. No DNA is given; TCRdb re-called the 5' RACE reads and lists each CDR3 protein once. This listing includes roughly 89,000 distinct CDR3 sequences. Input material: naive CXCR3- CD8+ T cells from blood. Receptors originate from a human donor in good health. Some clones in this sample may be carry-over from other donors' samples. Both conserved end residues are part of each CDR3.

j_call v_call cdr3_aa
TRBJ1-1 TRBV5-1 CASSLWEGLNTEAFF
TRBJ2-7 TRBV7-2 CASSLEGYYSYEQYF
TRBJ1-1 TRBV5-1 CASSSLMNTEAFF
TRBJ1-2 TRBV29-1 CSVGQGNGYTF
TRBJ2-3 TRBV4-1 CASSQLGLAETDTQYF
TRBJ2-1 TRBV6-6 CASSYSTLAGGDEQFF
TRBJ2-7 TRBV15 CATSSPPGSTYEQYF
TRBJ2-5 TRBV29-1 CSVEPRGETQYF
TRBJ1-1 TRBV29-1 CSGGGTENTEAFF
TRBJ1-1 TRBV11-2 CASSPPMNTEAFF
TRBJ2-3 TRBV15 CATSRPSGGTDTQYF
TRBJ1-4 TRBV12-3/TRBV12-4 CASSFGISNEKLFF
TRBJ2-1 TRBV29-1 CSVDGQIQARSYNEQFF
TRBJ1-6 TRBV29-1 CSASEGSLGPLHF
TRBJ1-4 TRBV29-1 CSVWDEYEKLFF
TRBJ2-2 TRBV7-6 CASSPGPQGTGELFF
TRBJ2-1 TRBV7-9 CASSPSGSYNEQFF
TRBJ2-7 TRBV9 CASSVDVADEQYF
TRBJ2-7 TRBV13 CASSPRRGDEQYF
TRBJ1-4 TRBV28 CASSHRPATNEKLFF
TRBJ2-5 TRBV6-2/TRBV6-3 CASSYGQGSGETQYF
TRBJ2-7 TRBV3-1 CASSQTRQGSYEQYF
TRBJ2-1 TRBV4-3 CASSQDNREFYNEQFF
TRBJ1-2 TRBV15 CATSPGQGNYGYTF
TRBJ2-2 TRBV29-1 CSVREGTGELFF
TRBJ2-4 TRBV28 CASSRTYGTSSAKNIQYF
TRBJ2-1 TRBV10-1 CASRPARENNEQFF
TRBJ2-2 TRBV5-1 CASSFSPGQGANTGELFF
TRBJ2-1 TRBV4-3 CASSQDKGGRNEQFF
TRBJ2-5 TRBV7-2 CASSPGNQETQYF
TRBJ2-5 TRBV27 CASKPGLEETQYF
TRBJ2-1 TRBV4-1 CASSQVKPNSYNEQFF
TRBJ2-3 TRBV5-5 CASSRRQGVYGTDTQYF
TRBJ2-2 TRBV28 CASSFTRRGELFF
TRBJ1-1 TRBV6-6 CASSYGGWTNTEAFF
TRBJ2-1 TRBV5-1 CASSLEQGAYNEQFF
TRBJ1-2 TRBV28 CASSPTNRDRGYGNTF
TRBJ2-7 TRBV5-1 CASSAGLGELNF
TRBJ2-1 TRBV29-1 CSVGLSSYNEQFF
TRBJ2-1 TRBV9 CASSVALGSSYNEQFF
TRBJ2-2 TRBV29-1 CSVVRTNTGELFF
TRBJ2-3 TRBV7-2 CASSLSLVGATSTDTQYF
TRBJ2-1 TRBV6-5 CASSYSTSGGPSSYNEQFF
TRBJ1-4 TRBV28 CASSTREGGVNEKLFF
TRBJ2-7 TRBV11-2 CASSLRDPVTTLATYEQYF